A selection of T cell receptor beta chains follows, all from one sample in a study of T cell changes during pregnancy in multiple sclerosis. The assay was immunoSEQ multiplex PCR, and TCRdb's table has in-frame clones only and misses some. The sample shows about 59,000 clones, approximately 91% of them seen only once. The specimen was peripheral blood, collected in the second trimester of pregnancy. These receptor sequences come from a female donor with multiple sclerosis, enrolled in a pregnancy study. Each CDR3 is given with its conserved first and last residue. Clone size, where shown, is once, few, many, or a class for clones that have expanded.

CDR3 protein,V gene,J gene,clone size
CASSLFSGPGNTIYF,TRBV5-1,TRBJ1-3,NA
CASSGLGVDRNEQFF,TRBV6-4,TRBJ2-1,NA
CASSLTGASTNEKLFF,TRBV5-1,TRBJ1-4,NA
CASSFQGTYTEAFF,TRBV6-6,TRBJ1-1,NA
CASSDQGVDYEQYF,TRBV2,TRBJ2-7,NA
CASSLGGPTDTQYF,TRBV5-1,TRBJ2-3,NA
CASSQGNRAASMNEQYF,TRBV4-1,TRBJ2-7,NA
CSVAQGAGGYTF,TRBV29-1,TRBJ1-2,NA
CASSHARQGGNYGYTF,TRBV4-1,TRBJ1-2,NA
CASSSQGANYGYTF,TRBV2,TRBJ1-2,NA
CASSIQYTGELFF,TRBV6-1,TRBJ2-2,NA
CASSPGAPSNQPQHF,TRBV18,TRBJ1-5,NA
CASSPRTGGNEKLFF,TRBV2,TRBJ1-4,NA
CAWKFAAGNTIYF,TRBV30,TRBJ1-3,few
CASSLAGRAGELFF,TRBV28,TRBJ2-2,once
CASSPGLAGGNEQFF,TRBV7-7,TRBJ2-1,NA
CASSPFRGYEQFF,TRBV9,TRBJ2-1,NA
CASSYRGPLSGNTIYF,TRBV6-5,TRBJ1-3,NA
CASSAGGGETQYF,TRBV5-1,TRBJ2-5,NA